This record looks at one T cell receptor beta chain sequence and its context. The antigen remains unidentified. Assay: immunoSEQ multiplex PCR; the TCRdb copy retains only in-frame clones and omits some. The profile shows about 44,000 clones, approximately 94% of them singletons. The entry originates in a study of T cell clonotyping in hematopoietic cell transplantation. The study, taken as a whole, reports: Recipient TCR diversity dropped after transplant; expanded clonotypes rose from day 30 to 180. At the given depth, recipient repertoires were over 95% de novo clonotypes. CD4 and CD8 repertoire contributions could not be separated without sorting.

Germline CDR1 LNHDA, CDR2 SQIVND (reference sequence). Trimming shortened V by 5 bases and J by 6 bases, and 10 bases separated the two germline ends. The CDR3 is made up of 12 amino acids. The chain links TRBV19 to TRBJ1-2; no definite D call. The TCR was taken from a woman aged 45-59 years in good health. Some clones in this sample may be carry-over from other donors' samples. The sample taken for sequencing was peripheral blood mononuclear cells. CDR3 nucleotide sequence: TGTGCCAGTAGTCGGATGGGAAATGGCTACACCTTC. This sequence encodes CASSRMGNGYTF.